The 22 T cell receptor beta chains given below trace back to one sample, sequenced in a study of T cell responses to AZD1222 COVID-19 vaccine. Profiling relied on immunoSEQ multiplex PCR, and the TCRdb table lists in-frame clones only, not all of them. Of 95,000 to 110,000 clones in the sample, about 90% are singletons; the top ten hold around 5.9%. Material: peripheral blood, obtained 28 days after the second AZD1222 dose. The receptors here all came from an adult who received the AZD1222 COVID-19 vaccine.

The chain combines TRBV6-1 with TRBJ1-2, with 8 bases fitting TRBD1. The V gene's germline CDR1 is MNHNS and CDR2 SASEGT. J lost 7 bases, V lost 1 base, and 5 bases had no gene match. There are 14 residues in the CDR3. This CDR3 is CASSEGGTGLGYTF. CDR3 in DNA: TGTGCCAGCAGTGAAGGCGGGACAGGCCTTGGCTACACCTTC.

CDR3 in DNA: TGTGCCAGCTCACCAGGAAGCTCCTACGAGCAGTACTTC. Translation: CASSPGSSYEQYF. The gene calls are TRBV18 and TRBJ2-7; unclear D gene. This CDR3 contains 13 residues. Trimming removed 2 bases at V and 0 bases at J, with 5 bases between. CDR1 and CDR2 from the germline V gene are KGHSH and LQKENI.

This chain connects TRBV5-6 to TRBJ2-2; TRBD2 matches 10 bases. Germline assignment: CDR1 SGHDT and CDR2 YYEEEE. CDR3 length: 15 residues. Trimming took 4 bases from V and 5 from J; bases not matched to a gene: 5. The DNA for the CDR3 is TGTGCCAGCAGCACCGGGACTAGCGCAACCGGGGAGCTGTTTTTT. This sequence encodes CASSTGTSATGELFF.

This clone was seen a few times. This chain joins TRBV5-4 and TRBJ2-2; unclear D gene. Germline assignment: CDR1 SGHNT and CDR2 YYREEE (reference sequence). The CDR3 spans 13 residues. With 0 bases removed from V and 5 bases from J, the gap between germline ends came to 5 bases. The CDR3 spells CASSLGGTGELFF. The CDR3 nucleotides read TGTGCCAGCAGCTTGGGGGGTACCGGGGAGCTGTTTTTT.

The genes are TRBV7-2 and TRBJ2-7; 7 bases align to TRBD2. From germline, CDR1 is SGHTA and CDR2 FQGNSA. Losses at the gene ends were 4 bases for V and 2 bases for J; bases not matched to a gene: 8. This CDR3 is built from 15 residues. The CDR3 DNA follows: TGTGCCAGCAGCTACCGCGGGACTAAGACCTACGAGCAGTACTTC. The encoded protein is CASSYRGTKTYEQYF.

The gene calls are TRBV25-1 and TRBJ1-3; 8 nucleotides agree with TRBD1. Trimming at V came to 4 bases and at J to 2 bases, leaving 10 bases not matched to a gene. The CDR3 totals 17 residues. Germline CDR1 MGHDK, CDR2 SYGVNS. CDR3: CASSGTGKAIAGNTIYF. CDR3 bases: TGTGCCAGCAGTGGGACAGGGAAAGCCATAGCTGGAAACACCATATATTTT. Full variable domain (rest looked up from reference TRBV25-1 and TRBJ1-3): EADIYQTPRYLVIGTGKKITLECSQTMGHDKMYWYQQDPGMELHLIHYSYGVNSTEKGDLSSESTVSRIRTEHFPLTLESARPSHTSQYLCASSGTGKAIAGNTIYFGEGSWLTVV.

This chain links TRBV5-1 with TRBJ2-7; TRBD1 is a possible D gene (5 bases). The V end was cut by 0 bases, the J end by 1 base, with 8 bases between. The CDR3 loop spans 14 amino acids. Germline-derived CDR1 and CDR2 are SGHRS and YFSETQ. CDR3 protein: CASSLEAGSYEQYF. The CDR3 nucleotides are TGCGCCAGCAGCTTGGAGGCAGGGTCCTACGAGCAGTACTTC.

As concerns this clone: It is unclear where the CDR3 begins or ends on the DNA, so no DNA is shown, and the CDR3 is as TCRdb lists it. The chain links TRBV12-3 or TRBV12-4 to TRBJ2-7; the table's TRBD1 call for D was not verified on the DNA. The CDR3 is made up of 13 amino acids, end residues included. The CDR3 sequence is CASSFLADYEQYF.

This chain joins TRBV7-2 and TRBJ1-5; D perhaps matches TRBD1 (5 bases). The CDR3 loop spans 17 amino acids. V lost 5 bases and J 2 bases, leaving 19 bases between the germline ends. CDR1 and CDR2 from the germline V gene are SGHTA and FQGNSA. DNA for the CDR3: TGTGCCAGCAGCCCAACTCACCTTCTCAGGGGCAATCAGCCCCAGCATTTT. Translation: CASSPTHLLRGNQPQHF.

The J gene is TRBJ2-5, the V gene TRBV13, with a possible D match to TRBD1 (6 bases). Germline CDR1 and CDR2: PRHDT and FYEKMQ (reference sequence). The CDR3 is 14 amino acids. V lost 2 bases, J lost 4 bases, and 11 bases lay in between. CDR3 DNA: TGTGCCAGCAGCTTAACAGGGAACCGAGAGACCCAGTACTTC. This codes for CASSLTGNRETQYF.

The genes are TRBV28 and TRBJ2-7; tentatively, D is TRBD2 (6 bases). The CDR3 loop spans 15 amino acids. The V and J ends lost 4 bases and 2 bases respectively, with 15 bases between them. Germline CDR1 and CDR2: MDHEN and SYDVKM. This chain's CDR3 is CASSYGLGGAYEQYF. CDR3 bases: TGTGCCAGCAGTTACGGCCTGGGCGGGGCCTACGAGCAGTACTTC.

The V gene is TRBV7-8, the J gene TRBJ1-2, with TRBD1 matching over 7 bases. Germline CDR1 is SGHVS and CDR2 is FQNEAQ. J gave up 0 bases and V 4 bases, and 8 bases lay outside the gene matches. CDR3 length equals 16 residues. The DNA of the CDR3 is TGTGCCAGCAGCTCCCTAGAAGGGGGCTCTAACTATGGCTACACCTTC. Protein: CASSSLEGGSNYGYTF. The whole variable domain, filled in from reference TRBV7-8 and TRBJ1-2, reads GAGVSQSPRYKVAKRGQDVALRCDPISGHVSLFWYQQALGQGPEFLTYFQNEAQLDKSGLPSDRFFAERPEGSVSTLKIQRTQQEDSAVYLCASSSLEGGSNYGYTFGSGTRLTVV.

The chain has TRBV7-6 and TRBJ1-1, with a possible D match to TRBD1 (5 bases). Germline CDR1 SGHVS, CDR2 FNYEAQ. The V and J ends lost 5 bases and 4 bases respectively, with 20 bases between them. This CDR3 is built from 16 residues. This CDR3 reads CASSENADRRVTEAFF. For the CDR3, the DNA is TGTGCCAGCAGCGAAAACGCCGACAGACGGGTCACTGAAGCTTTCTTT.

The genes are TRBV4-1 and TRBJ1-5; the match to TRBD1 covers 7 bases. Trimming cost V 4 bases and J 3 bases; bases outside gene matches: 6. CDR1 MGHRA and CDR2 YSYEKL come from the germline V gene. There are 15 residues in the CDR3. The CDR3 loop is CASSLRGQLNQPQHF. As DNA, the CDR3 is TGCGCCAGCAGCCTGAGGGGACAGCTCAATCAGCCCCAGCATTTT.

The chain uses TRBV12-3 or TRBV12-4 and TRBJ2-3; no clear D gene. The V and J ends lost 0 bases and 7 bases respectively, with 5 bases between them. The CDR3 contains 12 residues. CDR3 loop: CASSLASNTQYF. The CDR3 region has the DNA TGTGCCAGCAGTTTAGCATCAAATACGCAGTATTTT.

J is TRBJ2-2 and V is TRBV27; 12 positions match TRBD1. This CDR3 comprises 16 residues. Unmatched junction bases numbered 3, after V lost 2 bases and J lost 5 bases. CDR1 and CDR2 from the germline V gene are MNHEY and SMNVEV (reference sequence). This CDR3 is CASSLGTGGMTGELFF. CDR3 in DNA: TGTGCCAGCAGTTTAGGGACAGGGGGCATGACCGGGGAGCTGTTTTTT.

CDR3 nucleotide sequence: TGTGCCAGCAGTATTTGGACAGCTGATAATTCACCCCTCCACTTT. This encodes CASSIWTADNSPLHF. V is TRBV6-5 and J is TRBJ1-6, with D possibly matching TRBD1 (6 bases). The CDR3 is 15 amino acids. Looked up from germline, CDR1 is MNHEY and CDR2 is SVGAGI. V was pared by 5 bases and J by 5 bases, with 13 bases between.

This clone is a singleton in its sample. The chain combines TRBV6-1 with TRBJ2-1; 15 positions match TRBD2. The CDR3 spans 15 residues. Germline V gene data show CDR1 as MNHNS and CDR2 as SASEGT. Trimming removed 6 bases from V and 10 bases from J; junction bases left unmatched: 7. CDR3 region: CASRSGLAGGTEQFF. CDR3 DNA: TGTGCCAGCAGATCGGGACTAGCGGGAGGAACGGAGCAGTTCTTC.

V and J are TRBV18 and TRBJ1-5; TRBD1 is a possible D gene (6 bases). CDR3 length: 16 amino acids. The V gene's germline CDR1 is KGHSH and CDR2 LQKENI. V was trimmed by 2 bases and J by 0 bases, leaving 11 bases between them. The CDR3 spells CASSPRGASSNQPQHF. Here the CDR3 DNA reads TGTGCCAGCTCACCAAGGGGGGCGAGTAGCAATCAGCCCCAGCATTTT.

Concerning this clone itself: The same CDR3 arises from other DNA sequences in this sample as well. This chain links TRBV9 with TRBJ2-2, with D unclear. Germline lookup yields CDR1 SGDLS and CDR2 YYNGEE. The CDR3 extends over 14 amino acids. V shed 0 bases and J shed 2 bases, with 5 bases lying between them. The CDR3, as DNA: TGTGCCAGCAGCGTAGGGGGAAACACCGGGGAGCTGTTTTTT. Its translation: CASSVGGNTGELFF.

This chain links TRBV5-1 with TRBJ1-4; no reliable D call. V lost 0 bases, J lost 6 bases, and 12 bases lay in between. The CDR3 contains 15 residues. The germline CDR1 and CDR2 sequences are SGHRS and YFSETQ. The CDR3 DNA follows: TGCGCCAGCAGCTTGGAGGGCAGGCTTCATGAAAAACTGTTTTTT. Translated: CASSLEGRLHEKLFF.

This sequence joins TRBV3-1 (or the pseudogene TRBV3-2) and TRBJ2-2; 13 bases align to TRBD2. The CDR3 loop spans 16 amino acids. Looked up from germline, CDR1 is LGHDT and CDR2 is YNNKEL (reference sequence). V trimming: 5 bases; J trimming: 8 bases; junction bases outside the gene matches: 8. CDR3 sequence reads: CASSNRLAGGAGELFF. The CDR3 DNA reads as TGTGCCAGCAGCAACAGACTAGCGGGAGGTGCGGGGGAGCTGTTTTTT.